This T cell receptor (beta chain) was sequenced in a study of identical twins. The V end lost 4 bases, the J end lost 8 bases, and 6 bases lay between the germline ends. The V gene's germline CDR1 is SGDLS and CDR2 YYNGEE. The CDR3 spans 10 residues. TCRdb ran MiXCR on the 5' RACE reads and lists one entry per CDR3 protein. The sample comprises about 300,000 distinct CDR3 sequences, approximately 13% of which are singletons, and just over 7% rests with the top ten. These data were also reused for a study on yellow fever vaccine responses in identical twins.

Sequencing was carried out using CD8+ T cells sorted from blood. The receptor comes from a woman aged 18 to 35 in good health. V is TRBV9 and J is TRBJ1-1, with unresolved D. CDR3 bases: TGTGCCAGCAGCAGAGTCGAAGCTTTCTTT. This encodes CASSRVEAFF.